Shown below are 20 T cell receptor beta chains from a single sample sequenced in a study of blood T cell repertoires in COVID-19. Measured with immunoSEQ multiplex PCR; TCRdb has only the in-frame clones, and not every one. The sample holds a few hundred thousand clones, 80% to 90% seen once. Specimen: PBMCs or T cells enriched from blood (not recorded which). The receptors originated from a middle-aged woman with acute COVID-19.

The chain couples TRBV2 to TRBJ1-4; D unclear. CDR1 is SNHLY and CDR2 is FYNNEI in the germline V gene. The germline V and J ends were trimmed by 10 bases and 8 bases, with 17 bases remaining between them. The length of the CDR3 is 13 residues. The CDR3 bases are TGTGCCACAAGGAGGTCAGTGCCCGAAAAACTGTTTTTT. This sequence encodes CATRRSVPEKLFF.

The count of this clone is one. The V and J genes are TRBV12-3 or TRBV12-4 and TRBJ2-1; possible D gene TRBD2, 7 bases. Between the trimmed V and J ends, which lost 3 bases and 7 bases, there was a span of 10 bases. The CDR3 consists of 13 residues. Here the CDR3 reads CASSLGGANEQFF. The CDR3 DNA sequence: TGTGCCAGCAGTTTGGGGGGGGCAAATGAGCAGTTCTTC.

V and J are TRBV6-5 and TRBJ1-2, with D maybe TRBD1 (5 bases). CDR3 length: 14 residues. Trimming removed 6 bases from V and 4 bases from J, with 15 bases in between. Germline V CDR1 and CDR2: MNHEY, SVGAGI. The CDR3 reads CASRRSGGFYGYTF. DNA for the CDR3: TGTGCCAGCAGGAGGAGCGGGGGGTTCTATGGCTACACCTTC.

This clone has more than one count but fewer than ten. The genes are TRBV7-2 and TRBJ1-5; D is unresolved. Per the germline V gene, CDR1 is SGHTA and CDR2 is FQGNSA. This CDR3 is 14 amino acids long. V dropped 1 base and J dropped 9 bases, with 13 bases sitting between them. The CDR3 region has the DNA TGTGCCAGCAGCTTAGTTTCGGGTTTGAGGCCCCAGCATTTT. This encodes CASSLVSGLRPQHF.

CDR3 DNA sequence: TGTGCCACCAGTGCAGGGAGGAATCAGCCCCAGCATTTT. Its translation: CATSAGRNQPQHF. The chain carries TRBV15 and TRBJ1-5, with D perhaps TRBD1 (5 bases). This CDR3 has 13 residues. Germline loops: CDR1 LNHNV, CDR2 YYDKDF (reference sequence). V lost 6 bases, J lost 4 bases, and 10 bases lay in between. Drawing the rest from reference TRBV15 and TRBJ1-5, the complete variable domain is DAMVIQNPRYQVTQFGKPVTLSCSQTLNHNVMYWYQQKSSQAPKLLFHYYDKDFNNEADTPDNFQSRRPNTSFCFLDIRSPGLGDTAMYLCATSAGRNQPQHFGDGTRLSIL.

For the CDR3, the DNA is TGTGCCAGCAGCTTAAGTATGGTAGGGGCTAACGAGCAGTACTTC. Its translation: CASSLSMVGANEQYF. V gene TRBV7-2 combines with J gene TRBJ2-7, with a tentative D call TRBD1 (5 bases). Trimming pared 2 bases from V and 5 bases from J, leaving 16 bases between. The CDR3 is made up of 15 amino acids. CDR1 SGHTA and CDR2 FQGNSA come from the germline V gene.

This chain uses TRBV27 with TRBJ1-4; D not certain. Germline values: CDR1 MNHEY, CDR2 SMNVEV (reference sequence). This CDR3 region has 16 residues. Trimming shortened V by 4 bases and J by 5 bases, and 17 bases separated the two germline ends. The CDR3 sequence is CASSSLQGRVNEKLFF. The DNA for the CDR3 is TGTGCCAGCAGTTCATTACAAGGGAGAGTAAATGAAAAACTGTTTTTT.

The sample holds a few counts of this clone. This rearrangement joins TRBV11-2 to TRBJ2-3, with TRBD2 matching 12 bases. After removal of 1 base from V and 5 bases from J, the junction contained 1 base not matched to a gene. CDR1 SGHAT and CDR2 FQNNGV come from the germline V gene. This CDR3 comprises 15 residues. The CDR3: CASSLGLAGVDTQYF. DNA for the CDR3: TGTGCCAGCAGCTTAGGACTAGCGGGAGTAGATACGCAGTATTTT.

The chain is built from TRBV3-1 (or the pseudogene TRBV3-2) and TRBJ2-7, with 7 bases lining up with TRBD2. Germline V lookup: CDR1 LGHDT, CDR2 YNNKEL (reference sequence). The CDR3 is 15 residues long. V dropped 4 bases and J dropped 5; count of bases not matched to a gene: 11. The CDR3 bases are TGTGCCAGCAGCCTCGGACTAGGAACGGCAGACGAGCAGTACTTC. Protein product: CASSLGLGTADEQYF.

The J gene is TRBJ1-3, the V gene TRBV19; D not certain. CDR3 length equals 16 residues. V was shortened by 5 bases and J by 0 bases, with 14 bases between the two germline ends. The germline V gene encodes CDR1 LNHDA and CDR2 SQIVND (reference sequence). In DNA, the CDR3 is TGTGCCAGTAGTCACTTAGACACGAGCTCTGGAAACACCATATATTTT. Protein sequence: CASSHLDTSSGNTIYF.

This sequence joins TRBV28 and TRBJ1-2; tentatively, D is TRBD1 (5 bases). Germline CDR1 MDHEN, CDR2 SYDVKM. Trimming removed 10 bases at V and 5 bases at J, with 17 bases between. The CDR3 totals 13 residues. CDR3 residues: CATQQENLYGYTF. The CDR3, as DNA: TGTGCCACCCAACAGGAGAATCTATATGGCTACACCTTC.

The chain uses TRBV5-8 and TRBJ1-6; D uncertain. In germline, CDR1 is SGHTS, CDR2 YDEGEE. The CDR3 is 16 amino acids. V lost 4 bases and J lost 4, with 15 bases in between. The DNA for the CDR3 is TGTGCCAGCAGCCGCGGCGGGCGGGATTATAATTCACCCCTCCACTTT. This gives the protein CASSRGGRDYNSPLHF.

This clone was observed a handful of times. The chain carries TRBV28 and TRBJ1-2, with D possibly matching TRBD1 (5 bases). In germline, CDR1 is MDHEN, CDR2 SYDVKM. V dropped 1 base and J dropped 8 bases, with 11 bases sitting between them. The CDR3 is 13 residues long. The CDR3 region has the DNA TGTGCCAGCAGTTTATTAAGGGGTAGCGGCTACACCTTC. Translated: CASSLLRGSGYTF.

In its sample, this clone was seen a few times. This sequence joins TRBV20-1 and TRBJ2-1; 9 nucleotides align to TRBD1. V was pared by 3 bases and J by 9 bases, with 15 bases of the junction left unmatched. Germline CDR1 and CDR2: DFQATT and SNEGSKA (reference sequence). The CDR3 extends over 16 amino acids. DNA of the CDR3: TGCAGTGCTAGTTCCTCCCGACAGGGGGGACGTGGTGAGCAGTTCTTC. It is translated as CSASSSRQGGRGEQFF.

The rearrangement links TRBV6-5 to TRBJ1-2; TRBD1 agrees at 8 bases. CDR3 length: 12 amino acids. Germline V gene sequence: CDR1 MNHEY, CDR2 SVGAGI. V dropped 5 bases and J dropped 6; count of bases not matched to a gene: 2. CDR3 coding DNA: TGTGCCAGCAGTAGGACAGGGAATGGCTACACCTTC. This gives the protein CASSRTGNGYTF.

The chain couples TRBV19 to TRBJ1-1; no clear D gene. The CDR3 spans 14 residues. V was clipped by 0 bases and J by 0 bases, with 5 bases between them. The germline V gene has CDR1 LNHDA and CDR2 SQIVND (reference sequence). The DNA of the CDR3 is TGTGCCAGTAGTATAGAGGGCATGAACACTGAAGCTTTCTTT. Protein sequence: CASSIEGMNTEAFF.

On this clone: This same CDR3 is encoded by further DNA sequences in the sample. The chain uses TRBV12-3 or TRBV12-4 and TRBJ1-2; no clear D gene. V lost 5 bases, J lost 4 bases, and 8 bases lay in between. The CDR3 covers 12 residues. The CDR3 coding sequence is TGTGCCAGCAGTCCCGGTGTCTATGGCTACACCTTC. Protein sequence: CASSPGVYGYTF.

This chain joins TRBV6-1 and TRBJ2-6; tentative D call: TRBD1 (5 bases). CDR1 is MNHNS and CDR2 is SASEGT in the germline V gene. The CDR3 consists of 17 residues. V was clipped by 4 bases and J by 0 bases, with 13 bases between them. CDR3 DNA: TGTGCCAGCAGTGCAGGGTTTTTGGGCTCTGGGGCCAACGTCCTGACTTTC. Translation gives CASSAGFLGSGANVLTF.

The rearrangement links TRBV7-3 to TRBJ2-3, with a tentative D call TRBD2 (7 bases). In germline, CDR1 is SGHTA, CDR2 FQGTGA. The CDR3 covers 17 residues. V was shortened by 2 bases and J by 5 bases, with 20 bases between the two germline ends. The CDR3 DNA reads as TGTGCCAGCAGCTTAGGTGGATCGGGGGGCCTGGGAGATACGCAGTATTTT. Translation: CASSLGGSGGLGDTQYF.

The genes are TRBV5-4 and TRBJ2-3, with D unclear. CDR1 and CDR2 from the germline V gene are SGHNT and YYREEE (reference sequence). This CDR3 has 14 residues. V lost 0 bases and J 2 bases, leaving 7 bases between the germline ends. The CDR3 is CASSLVQYTDTQYF. The CDR3 region has the DNA TGTGCCAGCAGCTTGGTACAGTACACAGATACGCAGTATTTT. The entire variable domain, with the rest obtained from reference TRBV5-4 and TRBJ2-3, is as follows: ETGVTQSPTHLIKTRGQQVTLRCSSQSGHNTVSWYQQALGQGPQFIFQYYREEENGRGNFPPRFSGLQFPNYSSELNVNALELDDSALYLCASSLVQYTDTQYFGPGTRLTVL.